The 21 T cell receptor beta chains below all came from one sample that was sequenced in a study of T-cell reconstitution after alpha-beta-depleted transplantation in children. Unique molecular identifiers were built into the TCRbeta library. MiXCR, run by TCRdb on the PCR reads, gives a single entry per CDR3 protein. The sample lists around 600,000 distinct CDR3 sequences, approximately 22% seen once, with 13% to 15% in the top ten. Material: PBMCs, mostly from graft donor cells, obtained 360 days after TCRalphabeta/CD19-depleted stem cell transplant. The receptors shown here come from a boy younger than two who had a stem cell transplant for acute myeloid leukemia, so the T cells may come from the graft donor.

This clonotype came up many times. The CDR3, as DNA: TGTGCCAGCAGCCGGGAAGGTGGGAATGAAGCTTTCTTT. The encoded protein is CASSREGGNEAFF. V usage is TRBV12-3 or TRBV12-4 and J usage is TRBJ1-1, with D unresolved. Deletions cut 6 bases from V and 7 bases from J, with 15 bases between. This CDR3 is built from 13 residues.

This rearrangement joins TRBV10-3 to TRBJ2-6; 8 bases align to TRBD2. This CDR3 has 18 amino acids. Unmatched junction bases numbered 16, after V lost 10 bases and J lost 2 bases. Per the germline V gene, CDR1 is ENHRY and CDR2 is SYGVKD. The CDR3 loop is CATNPKGLVATGANVLTF. The CDR3 nucleotides are TGTGCCACGAATCCGAAGGGACTAGTTGCTACTGGGGCCAACGTCCTGACTTTC.

The CDR3 here is CAISESRGEQYV. DNA for the CDR3: TGTGCCATCAGTGAGTCCCGCGGCGAGCAGTACGTC. The chain is built from TRBV10-3 and TRBJ2-7; no reliable D call. Germline V gene sequence: CDR1 ENHRY, CDR2 SYGVKD. This CDR3 spans 12 amino acids. V lost 0 bases and J 6 bases, leaving 6 bases between the germline ends.

This clonotype was observed a handful of times. The J gene is TRBJ2-3, the V gene TRBV6-2 or TRBV6-3, with 10 bases identical to TRBD2. The germline CDR1 and CDR2 sequences are MNHEY and SVGEGT. V was pared by 5 bases and J by 8 bases, with 4 bases of the junction left unmatched. This CDR3 has 13 residues. CDR3 sequence reads: CASSPRTSGTQYF. The CDR3 nucleotides read TGTGCCAGCAGTCCACGGACTAGCGGTACGCAGTATTTT.

This clonotype was seen many times. The chain is built from TRBV12-3 or TRBV12-4 and TRBJ1-5; possible D gene TRBD1, 6 bases. V dropped 7 bases and J dropped 4 bases, with 20 bases sitting between them. This CDR3 spans 16 amino acids. The CDR3 nucleotides read TGTGCCAGCACCACTGGGGGGGCTGGGAAAAATCAGCCCCAGCATTTT. Its translation is CASTTGGAGKNQPQHF.

V and J are TRBV7-2 and TRBJ2-1, with D unclear. V was trimmed by 5 bases and J by 4 bases, leaving 15 bases between them. CDR1 and CDR2 from the germline V gene are SGHTA and FQGNSA. The CDR3 spans 15 residues. This chain's CDR3 is CASSPPGQRYNEQFF. The CDR3, as DNA: TGTGCCAGCAGCCCCCCAGGTCAGCGTTACAATGAGCAGTTCTTC. The full variable domain, in which reference TRBV7-2 and TRBJ2-1 provide the parts outside the CDR3, is GAGVSQSPSNKVTEKGKDVELRCDPISGHTALYWYRQSLGQGLEFLIYFQGNSAPDKSGLPSDRFSAERTGGSVSTLTIQRTQQEDSAVYLCASSPPGQRYNEQFFGPGTRLTVL.

This clonotype was picked up one time. This chain uses TRBV28 with TRBJ2-7; 12 bases align to TRBD2. The CDR3 has 14 residues. Germline trimming cut 2 bases from V and 7 bases from J; bases unmatched to any gene: 3. Germline V gives CDR1 MDHEN, CDR2 SYDVKM. This chain's CDR3 is CASSLRTSGVEQYV. For the CDR3, the DNA is TGTGCCAGCAGTTTACGGACTAGCGGGGTGGAGCAGTACGTC.

This clonotype was counted a few times. The chain uses TRBV20-1 and TRBJ2-3; 8 bases fit TRBD2. The germline V gene encodes CDR1 DFQATT and CDR2 SNEGSKA (reference sequence). The junction had 4 bases not matched to a gene; V was cut back by 5 bases and J by 6 bases. This CDR3 is 12 amino acids long. CDR3 sequence (DNA): TGCAGTGCTGCACTAGCGGAGGATACGCAGTATTTT. Protein: CSAALAEDTQYF.

This clonotype was detected ten times or more. This rearrangement joins TRBV20-1 to TRBJ2-6; weak D call: TRBD2 (6 bases). Trimming shortened V by 5 bases and J by 3 bases, and 17 bases separated the two germline ends. Germline V gene sequence: CDR1 DFQATT, CDR2 SNEGSKA (reference sequence). This CDR3 spans 16 amino acids. The DNA of the CDR3 is TGCAGTGCTTACCGGGACTCTTTTAATGGGGCCAACGTCCTGACTTTC. Protein sequence: CSAYRDSFNGANVLTF.

This clonotype was picked up a small number of times. The chain is built from TRBV28 and TRBJ2-1; TRBD2 matches at 8 bases. CDR3 length: 14 residues. Trimming took 11 bases from V and 2 from J; bases not matched to a gene: 8. Germline CDR1 reads MDHEN; CDR2 reads SYDVKM. The CDR3 nucleotides read TGTGCCTGCCTAGCGGGCAGAACCTACAATGAGCAGTTCTTC. This translates into CACLAGRTYNEQFF.

The V gene is TRBV7-2, the J gene TRBJ2-1; TRBD2 agrees at 7 bases. CDR1 and CDR2 from the germline V gene are SGHTA and FQGNSA. CDR3 size: 14 residues. After removal of 7 bases from V and 6 bases from J, the junction contained 9 bases not matched to a gene. In DNA, the CDR3 is TGTGCCAGCACCTCACTAGCGAACGGCAATGAGCAGTTCTTC. Translation: CASTSLANGNEQFF. Full variable domain (outside the CDR3, taken from reference TRBV7-2 and TRBJ2-1): GAGVSQSPSNKVTEKGKDVELRCDPISGHTALYWYRQSLGQGLEFLIYFQGNSAPDKSGLPSDRFSAERTGGSVSTLTIQRTQQEDSAVYLCASTSLANGNEQFFGPGTRLTVL.

This chain joins TRBV29-1 and TRBJ1-4, with D unclear. V was clipped by 5 bases and J by 5 bases, with 12 bases between them. CDR3 length: 13 residues. The germline V gene encodes CDR1 SQVTM and CDR2 ANQGSEA. The CDR3 DNA reads TGCAGCGTTCGGGGAAGGATGAATGAAAAACTGTTTTTT. It translates to CSVRGRMNEKLFF.

V usage is TRBV10-2 and J usage is TRBJ2-6; D is undetermined. Looked up from germline, CDR1 is WSHSY and CDR2 is SAAADI. Between the trimmed V and J ends, which lost 2 bases and 0 bases, there was a span of 2 bases. This CDR3 has 14 amino acids. The CDR3 DNA reads TGCGCCAGCAGTGAGGCCTCTGGGGCCAACGTCCTGACTTTC. Amino acids: CASSEASGANVLTF.

This clonotype occurred a few times. This chain joins TRBV4-3 and TRBJ1-1, with TRBD1 as a possible D gene (6 bases). The CDR3 loop spans 15 amino acids. The ends were cut back, 0 bases at V and 1 base at J, with 9 bases in the middle. In germline, CDR1 is LGHNA, CDR2 YSLEER. CDR3 in DNA: TGCGCCAGCAGCCAAGATTTGGGACAGAACACTGAAGCTTTCTTT. It yields the protein CASSQDLGQNTEAFF.

This clonotype was seen many times. V usage is TRBV4-3 and J usage is TRBJ2-5, with D perhaps assigned TRBD1 or TRBD2 (7 bases each). The CDR3 totals 16 residues. Germline assignment: CDR1 LGHNA and CDR2 YSLEER. Between the trimmed V and J ends, which lost 1 base and 5 bases, there was a span of 17 bases. The CDR3: CASSQGSSGGAETQYF. CDR3 nucleotide sequence: TGCGCCAGCAGCCAAGGGAGCTCAGGGGGGGCCGAGACCCAGTACTTC.

The chain is built from TRBV20-1 and TRBJ2-6; D is perhaps TRBD1 or TRBD2 (6 bases each). V gave up 4 bases and J gave up 1 base, with 14 bases separating them. CDR3 size: 16 residues. CDR1 and CDR2 from the germline V gene are DFQATT and SNEGSKA (reference sequence). The CDR3 region has the DNA TGCAGTGCTAAGGGGGACTTCTCATCTGGGGCCAACGTCCTGACTTTC. Translating it yields CSAKGDFSSGANVLTF.

The chain carries TRBV20-1 and TRBJ1-3, with D possibly being TRBD1 (5 bases). V was clipped by 4 bases and J by 0 bases, with 16 bases between them. This CDR3 contains 16 residues. Germline values: CDR1 DFQATT, CDR2 SNEGSKA (reference sequence). CDR3 in amino acids: CSAIPNSRGSGNTIYF. CDR3 nucleotides: TGCAGTGCTATCCCGAACAGTAGGGGCTCTGGAAACACCATATATTTT.

This clonotype was detected many times. The chain has TRBV28 and TRBJ2-6; the D gene is possibly TRBD2 (5 bases). CDR1 and CDR2 (germline): MDHEN, SYDVKM. The V end lost 10 bases, the J end lost 2 bases, and 21 bases lay between the germline ends. The CDR3 has 17 amino acids. This CDR3 reads CAIPFGEFAPGANVLTF. CDR3 nucleotides: TGTGCCATTCCCTTTGGGGAGTTTGCCCCTGGGGCCAACGTCCTGACTTTC.

The rearrangement joins TRBV18 to TRBJ2-3, with TRBD1 as a possible D gene (6 bases). This CDR3 comprises 17 residues. Germline V CDR1 and CDR2: KGHSH, LQKENI. V lost 3 bases and J 4 bases, leaving 20 bases between the germline ends. CDR3 loop: CASSPLFRTAESDTQYF. In DNA form, the CDR3 reads TGTGCCAGCTCACCGCTGTTCCGGACAGCGGAGTCAGATACGCAGTATTTT.

The chain employs TRBV7-2 and TRBJ1-3; D unresolved. V was pared by 1 base and J by 0 bases, with 13 bases between. The CDR3 is 17 residues long. Germline CDR1 reads SGHTA; CDR2 reads FQGNSA. CDR3 region: CASSLVTGRISGNTIYF. The CDR3 DNA follows: TGTGCCAGCAGCTTAGTAACCGGACGAATCTCTGGAAACACCATATATTTT.

This clonotype has a handful of counts. The V and J genes are TRBV20-1 and TRBJ2-7, with D possibly being TRBD1 or TRBD2 (6 bases each). CDR3 length equals 12 residues. Germline V lookup: CDR1 DFQATT, CDR2 SNEGSKA (reference sequence). The CDR3 bases are TGCAGGCCTGGGGGGCTCCGCTACGAGCAGTACGTC. Its translation is CRPGGLRYEQYV.